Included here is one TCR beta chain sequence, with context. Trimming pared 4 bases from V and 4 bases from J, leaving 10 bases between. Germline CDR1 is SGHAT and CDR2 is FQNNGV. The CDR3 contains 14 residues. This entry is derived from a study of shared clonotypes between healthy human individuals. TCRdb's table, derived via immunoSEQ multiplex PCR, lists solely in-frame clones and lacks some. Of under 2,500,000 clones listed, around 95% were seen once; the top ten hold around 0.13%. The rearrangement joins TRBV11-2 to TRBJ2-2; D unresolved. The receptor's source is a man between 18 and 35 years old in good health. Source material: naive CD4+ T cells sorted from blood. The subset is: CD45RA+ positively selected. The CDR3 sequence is CASSSLTGTGELFF. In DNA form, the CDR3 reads TGTGCCAGCAGCTCCCTCACGGGCACCGGGGAGCTGTTTTTT.